This T cell receptor beta chain was captured by sequencing in a study of T cell repertoires in aging, cancer and after chemotherapy. Peripheral blood genomic DNA, not sorted cells or RNA, was the template. Germline V gene lookup returns CDR1 LNHDA and CDR2 SQIVND (reference sequence). This CDR3 has 14 residues. Between the trimmed V and J ends, which lost 4 bases and 5 bases, there was a span of 14 bases. Sample share makes this clonotype medium-sized (0.01 to 0.1%). A mixed TRB-A/B primer pool amplified rearranged TRB by multiplex touch-down PCR. Each CDR3 protein gets one entry after TCRdb re-called the multiplex PCR reads with MiXCR. The table includes hundreds of distinct CDR3 sequences, about a fifth detected once.

This chain joins TRBV19 and TRBJ1-1; D may be TRBD1 (6 bases). Sequencing was performed on blood. The clonotype was recovered from a human donor with a blood cancer. The CDR3 reads CASSTSWGATEAFF. The CDR3 DNA reads as TGTGCCAGTAGTACGTCGTGGGGGGCGACTGAAGCTTTCTTT.